The rows below give T cell receptor beta chains drawn from one sample of a study of blood T cells in healthy people across ages. TCRdb recomputed calls from the 5' RACE reads with MiXCR, one row per CDR3 protein. The sample lists 350,000 to 450,000 distinct CDR3 sequences, 45% to 60% occurring once. Sequenced material: blood. These receptors originate from a man in his fifties or sixties in good health. The conserved cysteine and the conserved F or W are not part of the CDR3 here. The order of the fields is V gene, CDR3 length, J gene, CDR3 protein.

>TRBV12-3/TRBV12-4|15|TRBJ2-1
ASSRQGLAVVYNEQF
>TRBV7-6|11|TRBJ1-5
ASSSQENQPQH
>TRBV6-2/TRBV6-3|12|TRBJ2-7
ASRRSGPSYEQY
>TRBV20-1|12|TRBJ1-2
SARDRWKNYGYT
>TRBV7-9|11|TRBJ2-3
ASSGEGGDTQY
>TRBV5-1|13|TRBJ2-1
ASSPSALGYNEQF
>TRBV7-3|11|TRBJ2-1
ASSLTRVETQF
>TRBV12-3/TRBV12-4|12|TRBJ2-4
ASSLARFKNIQY
>TRBV27|11|TRBJ1-4
ASTGRVARKLF
>TRBV4-3|12|TRBJ1-1
ASSHTSMNTEAF
>TRBV4-3|12|TRBJ1-6
ASSQATGNSPLH
>TRBV15|15|TRBJ2-7
ATSRDFGTYSSYEQY
>TRBV12-3/TRBV12-4|11|TRBJ1-2
ASSLGQGASYT
>TRBV7-8|12|TRBJ1-2
ASSPRVNFDGYT
>TRBV7-9|14|TRBJ1-6
ASSLEPITVSSPPH
>TRBV11-1|10|TRBJ2-1
ASSSNDYEQF
>TRBV6-6|12|TRBJ2-5
ASSEKGSHETQY
>TRBV10-3|12|TRBJ2-7
AISGPGKSSEQY
>TRBV14|11|TRBJ2-1
ASSQAVGETQF
>TRBV11-3|12|TRBJ2-4
VSSLSGGTNIQY
>TRBV7-2|14|TRBJ2-1
ASSLVVSGANNERF
>TRBV20-1|12|TRBJ1-2
SARDGTGYYGYT
>TRBV11-2|12|TRBJ1-2
ASSFGVGLYGYT
>TRBV7-6|11|TRBJ2-7
ASSSTPAYEQY
>TRBV7-2|12|TRBJ1-4
ASSYNRRGEKLF
>TRBV6-1|14|TRBJ2-7
ASSAKEGVGSYEQY
>TRBV12-3/TRBV12-4|13|TRBJ2-7
ASSITGVMPYEQY
>TRBV7-8|11|TRBJ2-7
AGSRGGGYEQY
>TRBV5-1|13|TRBJ1-5
ASSPRDSQNQPQH
>TRBV25-1|10|TRBJ2-7
ASSEDKSEQY
>TRBV6-6|11|TRBJ2-1
ASSSSAHNEQF
>TRBV20-1|11|TRBJ2-4
SARTAYDREQY
>TRBV20-1|12|TRBJ1-2
SATGGTGAYGYT